The text below deals with one T cell receptor beta chain. Its antigen remains unidentified. This record comes from a study of vaccination and CD4 T cells after COVID-19. This CDR3 comprises 14 residues. The ends were cut back, 5 bases at V and 4 bases at J, with 14 bases in the middle. Germline V gene lookup returns CDR1 MNHNS and CDR2 SASEGT. Oncomine TCR Beta short-read sequencing was applied to DNA from cultured CD4+ T cells. One entry per CDR3 protein, called by TCRdb with MiXCR from the PCR reads. The repertoire has about 15,000 distinct CDR3 sequences, around 42% of them found once; the top ten carry 5.5% to 6.5%. Treatment denoted: approximately 9-day PBMC culture with coronavirus spike peptide pools or control peptides (ViraFEST assay).

J is TRBJ1-2 and V is TRBV6-1; the D gene is possibly TRBD1 (6 bases). This clonotype was obtained from a human donor who had recovered from COVID-19. This specimen was CD4+ T cells from blood, cultured in vitro, taken before SARS-CoV-2 vaccination. The CDR3 nucleotides read TGTGCCAGCAGTAAATCAGGGGTGAGCTATGGCTACACCTTC. As protein: CASSKSGVSYGYTF.